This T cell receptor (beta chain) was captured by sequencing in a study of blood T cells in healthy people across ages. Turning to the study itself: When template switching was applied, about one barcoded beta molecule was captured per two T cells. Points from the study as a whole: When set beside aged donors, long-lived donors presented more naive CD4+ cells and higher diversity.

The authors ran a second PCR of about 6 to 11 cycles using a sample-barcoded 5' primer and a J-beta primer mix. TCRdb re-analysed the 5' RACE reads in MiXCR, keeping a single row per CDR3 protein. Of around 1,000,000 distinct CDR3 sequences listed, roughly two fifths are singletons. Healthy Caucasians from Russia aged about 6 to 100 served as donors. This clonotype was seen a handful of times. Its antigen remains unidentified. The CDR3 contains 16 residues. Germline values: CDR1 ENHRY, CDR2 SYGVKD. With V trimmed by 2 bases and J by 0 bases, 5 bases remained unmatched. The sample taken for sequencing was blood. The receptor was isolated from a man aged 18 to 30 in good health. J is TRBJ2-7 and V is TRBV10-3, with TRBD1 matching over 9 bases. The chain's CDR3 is CAISERGTGFSYEQYF. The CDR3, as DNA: TGTGCCATCAGTGAGCGAGGGACAGGGTTCTCCTACGAGCAGTACTTC.